Listed below are T cell receptor beta chains from one sample, sequenced in a study of shared T cell receptors in the human thymus. Assay: immunoSEQ multiplex PCR; the TCRdb copy retains only in-frame clones and omits some. The data contain hundreds of thousands of clones, 80% to 90% of them singletons. This sample was also put to use in a study of human thymus T cells.

Sequencing was done on a sample of thymocytes. These TCRs come from a girl less than two years old with a congenital heart defect. Both conserved end residues are part of each CDR3. Fields, in order: V gene, CDR3 length, J gene, CDR3 protein.

V: TRBV18; length: 20; J: TRBJ2-3; CDR3: CASSPTGGGPPYVSTDTQYF
V: TRBV7-7; length: 16; J: TRBJ2-1; CDR3: CASSLGWRAGYNEQFF
V: TRBV5-4; length: 11; J: TRBJ2-2; CDR3: CASELSGELFF
V: TRBV5-5; length: 17; J: TRBJ1-2; CDR3: CASSAATPGLQGNGYTF
V: TRBV19; length: 11; J: TRBJ2-1; CDR3: CASRDKNEQFF
V: TRBV19; length: 13; J: TRBJ1-2; CDR3: CASSRAGNYGYTF
V: TRBV5-4; length: 15; J: TRBJ2-7; CDR3: CASSQRTGSSYEQYF
V: TRBV5-4; length: 15; J: TRBJ2-5; CDR3: CASSLWTTVQETQYF
V: TRBV4-1; length: 16; J: TRBJ2-5; CDR3: CASSQGLAGGEETQYF
V: TRBV19; length: 14; J: TRBJ1-2; CDR3: CASSPGQADYGYTF
V: TRBV11-2; length: 17; J: TRBJ1-3; CDR3: CASSPIGGPPTGNTIYF
V: TRBV7-8; length: 18; J: TRBJ1-2; CDR3: CASSSKGTGSCSNYGYTF
V: TRBV2; length: 13; J: TRBJ1-1; CDR3: CASSPRTVTEAFF